This T cell receptor beta chain was captured in a study of response to subunit inactivated influenza vaccine. Whole-study results and caveats: The authors suggested that every seasonal influenza vaccination recruits few new T cells.

TCRdb reprocessed the RT-PCR reads via MiXCR and lists one record per CDR3 protein. The sample lists approximately 480,000 distinct CDR3 sequences, around 9.9% occurring once. This clonotype was seen only a few times. No antigen is known for it. Germline assignment: CDR1 DFQATT and CDR2 SNEGSKA (reference sequence). This CDR3 region has 14 residues. V lost 1 base and J lost 4, with 13 bases in between. The V call is TRBV20-1, the J call TRBJ2-5, with D perhaps matching TRBD1 or TRBD2 (5 bases each). The input for sequencing was PBMCs from blood, taken more than 35 days after vaccination. This TCR derives from a man aged 50 or older who received an inactivated influenza vaccine. CDR3 amino acids: CSARGGFRRETQYF. The DNA for the CDR3 is TGCAGTGCTAGAGGGGGGTTCCGGCGAGAGACCCAGTACTTC.